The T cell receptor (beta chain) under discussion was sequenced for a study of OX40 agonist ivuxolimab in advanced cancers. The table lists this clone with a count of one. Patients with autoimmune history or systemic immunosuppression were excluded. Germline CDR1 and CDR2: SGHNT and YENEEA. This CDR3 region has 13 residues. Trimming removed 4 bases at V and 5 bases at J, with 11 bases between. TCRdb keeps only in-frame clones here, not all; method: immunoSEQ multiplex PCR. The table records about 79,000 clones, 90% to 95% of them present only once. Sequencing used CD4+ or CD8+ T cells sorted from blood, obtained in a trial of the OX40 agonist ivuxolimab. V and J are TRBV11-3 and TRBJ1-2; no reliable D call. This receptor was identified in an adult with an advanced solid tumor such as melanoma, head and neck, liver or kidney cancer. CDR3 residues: CASSYTSTYGYTF. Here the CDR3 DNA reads TGTGCCAGCAGCTACACAAGCACATATGGCTACACCTTC.